The rows below give T cell receptor beta chains drawn from one sample of a study of blood T cell repertoires in COVID-19. Some clones are missing from TCRdb's copy, which holds only in-frame ones; the method was immunoSEQ multiplex PCR. The sample holds more than 200,000 clones, approximately 90% seen once. Sequencing input: PBMCs or T cells enriched from blood (not recorded which). All receptors derive from a young woman who had recovered from COVID-19. Both conserved end residues are part of each CDR3. D genes are given only for firm matches. Clone size is not always given. Where it is, it says once, few, many or a class for expanded clones.

J gene | V gene | D gene | clone size | CDR3 protein | CDR3 DNA
TRBJ1-2 | TRBV5-1 | - | - | CASSLASGPITF | TGCGCCAGCAGCTTGGCATCAGGGCCGATCACCTTC
TRBJ2-2 | TRBV9 | TRBD1 | - | CASSVGQVNTGELFF | TGTGCCAGCAGCGTGGGACAGGTGAACACCGGGGAGCTGTTTTTT
TRBJ2-7 | TRBV27 | - | - | CASSHTGAYEQYF | TGTGCCAGCAGTCATACAGGTGCCTACGAGCAGTACTTC
TRBJ1-2 | TRBV20-1 | - | - | CSAQRRFYTF | TGCAGTGCTCAACGCAGGTTCTACACCTTC
TRBJ2-1 | TRBV19 | - | - | CASSMQRREQFF | TGTGCCAGTAGTATGCAGCGGAGAGAGCAGTTCTTC
TRBJ1-1 | TRBV19 | - | - | CASSILQSQPAFF | TGTGCCAGTAGTATCCTACAGTCCCAACCGGCTTTCTTT
TRBJ1-2 | TRBV7-9 | TRBD1 | few | CASSSVGGQFHGYTF | TGTGCCAGCAGCTCGGTCGGGGGACAGTTCCATGGCTACACCTTC
TRBJ1-1 | TRBV19 | - | few | CASRLRAEAFF | TGTGCCTCCAGGCTCAGGGCTGAAGCTTTCTTT
TRBJ2-3 | TRBV7-9 | - | - | CASSSGAHPSDTQYF | TGTGCCAGCAGCTCCGGAGCCCATCCCTCGGATACGCAGTATTTT
TRBJ2-6 | TRBV3-1/TRBV3-2 | - | - | CASSQGGFTNRPPMSGANVLTF | TGTGCCAGCAGCCAAGGTGGTTTCACAAACAGGCCGCCAATGTCTGGGGCCAACGTCCTGACTTTC
TRBJ1-1 | TRBV29-1 | - | - | CSVEHYTEAFF | TGCAGCGTTGAACATTACACTGAAGCTTTCTTT
TRBJ1-3 | TRBV3-1/TRBV3-2 | - | - | CASSQAHSGNTIYF | TGTGCCAGCAGCCAAGCCCACTCTGGAAACACCATATATTTT
TRBJ1-1 | TRBV15 | - | - | CATSRDGRALTEAFF | TGTGCCACCAGCAGAGACGGCAGGGCTCTCACTGAAGCTTTCTTT
TRBJ1-1 | TRBV11-1 | - | - | CASSLDRVGAFF | TGTGCCAGCAGCTTAGACAGGGTTGGAGCTTTCTTT
TRBJ1-2 | TRBV4-1 | - | - | CASSQEGFYGYTF | TGCGCCAGCAGCCAAGAGGGCTTCTATGGCTACACCTTC
TRBJ1-5 | TRBV18 | - | - | CASSPPEGVGNQPQHF | TGTGCCAGCTCACCGCCCGAGGGGGTTGGCAATCAGCCCCAGCATTTT
TRBJ1-5 | TRBV28 | - | - | CASSLLAGFQPQHF | TGTGCCAGCAGTTTATTAGCAGGGTTCCAGCCCCAGCATTTT
TRBJ1-2 | TRBV3-1/TRBV3-2 | - | - | CASRSQGGGYTF | TGTGCCAGCAGGTCCCAGGGAGGCGGCTACACCTTC
TRBJ1-1 | TRBV6-5 | - | - | CASSFPGLREAFF | TGTGCCAGCAGTTTCCCGGGACTTCGAGAAGCTTTCTTT
TRBJ2-1 | TRBV5-8 | TRBD2 | - | CASSSEGWREEQFF | TGTGCCAGCAGCTCGGAGGGGTGGCGGGAGGAGCAGTTCTTC
TRBJ1-1 | TRBV19 | - | - | CASTVQPRSVTEAFF | TGTGCCAGTACTGTACAGCCCCGTTCGGTCACTGAAGCTTTCTTT
TRBJ1-3 | TRBV7-9 | - | few | CASSPPTGGGGNTIYF | TGTGCCAGCAGCCCTCCGACAGGAGGAGGAGGAAACACCATATATTTT
TRBJ2-5 | TRBV19 | TRBD2 | - | CASSPPSGRRGTEETQYF | TGTGCCAGTAGTCCACCGAGCGGGAGGAGGGGGACCGAAGAGACCCAGTACTTC
TRBJ1-4 | TRBV14 | TRBD1 | - | CASSPLGQADEKLFF | TGTGCCAGCAGCCCCCTGGGACAGGCGGATGAAAAACTGTTTTTT
TRBJ1-1 | TRBV28 | TRBD1 | - | CASSWDREEAFF | TGTGCCAGCAGTTGGGACAGGGAGGAAGCTTTCTTT
TRBJ2-7 | TRBV5-1 | - | - | CASSLGSGGDEQYF | TGCGCCAGCAGCTTGGGTAGCGGAGGGGACGAGCAGTACTTC
TRBJ1-1 | TRBV4-1 | - | - | CASSQDEELSEAFF | TGCGCCAGCAGCCAAGATGAGGAGTTGTCTGAAGCTTTCTTT
TRBJ1-1 | TRBV28 | TRBD1 | - | CASSLPGTGNTEAFF | TGTGCCAGCAGCTTACCCGGGACAGGGAACACTGAAGCTTTCTTT